Below, 26 T cell receptor beta chains from the same sample are listed, as sequenced in a study of CD8 T cells in Susac syndrome. cDNA came from approximately 0.5 to 1 ug RNA primed by random hexamers. TCRdb reprocessed the immunoSEQ multiplex PCR reads via MiXCR and lists one record per CDR3 protein. Among more than 130,000 distinct CDR3 sequences listed, around 94% were seen once. What was sequenced was CD8+ T cells from PBMCs. The receptors come from a human donor in good health.

The chain has TRBV12-3 or TRBV12-4 and TRBJ2-2; no reliable D call. There are 12 residues in the CDR3. Trimming shortened V by 8 bases and J by 0 bases, and 4 bases separated the two germline ends. In DNA form, the CDR3 reads TGTGCCAGCGGGTCGAACACCGGGGAGCTGTTTTTT. This sequence encodes CASGSNTGELFF.

The gene calls are TRBV7-8 and TRBJ1-3; no clear D. The CDR3 has 14 amino acids. Germline CDR1 and CDR2: SGHVS and FQNEAQ. V was clipped by 5 bases and J by 4 bases, with 12 bases between them. The CDR3 DNA reads as TGTGCCAGCAGCCCGTCCGGGGTAGGAAACACCATATATTTT. It yields the protein CASSPSGVGNTIYF.

The rearrangement uses TRBV2 and TRBJ2-1; TRBD2 agrees at 7 bases. The CDR3 contains 13 residues. J lost 4 bases, V lost 7 bases, and 4 bases had no gene match. Germline V gives CDR1 SNHLY, CDR2 FYNNEI. The CDR3 protein is CASTWEGYNEQFF. The DNA of the CDR3 is TGTGCCAGCACTTGGGAGGGTTACAATGAGCAGTTCTTC.

This chain links TRBV5-1 with TRBJ2-7, with 10 bases that match TRBD1. The CDR3 sequence is 16 residues long. Germline CDR1 SGHRS, CDR2 YFSETQ. V lost 4 bases to trimming and J lost 2 bases; unmatched junction nucleotides: 9. CDR3 in DNA: TGCGCCAGCAGCCGAGGGACAGGGGCCATGGCCTACGAGCAGTACTTC. Its protein product is CASSRGTGAMAYEQYF.

The chain has TRBV20-1 and TRBJ1-1; D possibly corresponds to TRBD1 (5 bases). In germline, CDR1 is DFQATT, CDR2 SNEGSKA (reference sequence). V was shortened by 5 bases and J by 4 bases, with 20 bases between the two germline ends. This CDR3 region has 15 residues. The CDR3 spells CSAVSRQGLTTEAFF. CDR3 coding DNA: TGCAGTGCTGTTTCCCGGCAGGGCCTTACCACTGAAGCTTTCTTT.

The chain couples TRBV5-1 to TRBJ1-1; unclear D gene. Germline V CDR1 and CDR2: SGHRS, YFSETQ. The germline V and J ends were trimmed by 3 bases and 0 bases, with 9 bases remaining between them. The length of the CDR3 is 14 residues. The CDR3 bases are TGCGCCAGCAGCTCTGACGGATTGAACACTGAAGCTTTCTTT. It is translated as CASSSDGLNTEAFF.

The rearrangement links TRBV27 to TRBJ2-1; TRBD1 matches at 8 bases. With V trimmed by 0 bases and J by 3 bases, 1 base remained unmatched. Germline assignment: CDR1 MNHEY and CDR2 SMNVEV (reference sequence). The CDR3 covers 15 residues. Written as DNA, the CDR3 is TGTGCCAGCAGTTTATCGACAGGGGTCTACAATGAGCAGTTCTTC. It yields the protein CASSLSTGVYNEQFF.

The chain links TRBV13 to TRBJ2-3; D gene uncertain. Germline V gene data show CDR1 as PRHDT and CDR2 as FYEKMQ (reference sequence). Between the trimmed V and J ends, which lost 1 base and 4 bases, there was a span of 9 bases. The CDR3 is made up of 14 amino acids. The CDR3 is CASSLVKFADTQYF. The CDR3 DNA sequence: TGTGCCAGCAGCTTAGTCAAGTTCGCAGATACGCAGTATTTT. The full variable domain, in which reference TRBV13 and TRBJ2-3 provide the parts outside the CDR3, is AAGVIQSPRHLIKEKRETATLKCYPIPRHDTVYWYQQGPGQDPQFLISFYEKMQSDKGSIPDRFSAQQFSDYHSELNMSSLELGDSALYFCASSLVKFADTQYFGPGTRLTVL.

The chain is built from TRBV27 and TRBJ2-3; a possible D gene is TRBD2 (6 bases). Germline V gene sequence: CDR1 MNHEY, CDR2 SMNVEV (reference sequence). Trimming removed 3 bases from V and 2 bases from J, with 21 bases in between. This CDR3 has 18 amino acids. CDR3 protein: CASSFSVAAFGNTDTQYF. The CDR3 nucleotides read TGTGCCAGCAGTTTTAGCGTAGCGGCCTTTGGTAACACAGATACGCAGTATTTT.

The CDR3 loop is CSVGQGGNIQYF. DNA of the CDR3: TGCAGCGTGGGACAGGGAGGAAACATTCAGTACTTC. The rearrangement uses TRBV29-1 and TRBJ2-4; 9 nucleotides match TRBD1. V was pared by 6 bases and J by 6 bases, with 3 bases of the junction left unmatched. CDR1 SQVTM and CDR2 ANQGSEA come from the germline V gene. The CDR3 totals 12 residues.

The chain carries TRBV13 and TRBJ2-1, with unresolved D. The V gene lost 5 bases and the J gene lost 5 bases, with 10 bases spanning the gap. The CDR3 is made up of 13 amino acids. Looked up from germline, CDR1 is PRHDT and CDR2 is FYEKMQ (reference sequence). CDR3 sequence (DNA): TGTGCCAGCAGCCATGAAACGCACAATGAGCAGTTCTTC. Translating gives CASSHETHNEQFF.

The chain joins TRBV25-1 to TRBJ2-7; 10 bases line up with TRBD1. V gave up 3 bases and J gave up 7 bases; unmatched junction bases: 12. This CDR3 region has 16 residues. The germline gives CDR1 MGHDK, CDR2 SYGVNS. The CDR3 sequence: CASSEFATGGSWEQYF. For the CDR3, the DNA is TGTGCCAGCAGTGAGTTTGCGACAGGGGGCTCATGGGAGCAGTACTTC.

This clonotype was picked up one time. This sequence joins TRBV20-1 and TRBJ2-7; D gene uncertain. The CDR3 extends over 10 amino acids. The V and J ends lost 4 bases and 7 bases respectively, with 8 bases between them. Germline V gene lookup returns CDR1 DFQATT and CDR2 SNEGSKA (reference sequence). CDR3 sequence: CSANPEEQYF. In DNA form, the CDR3 reads TGCAGTGCTAACCCTGAAGAGCAGTACTTC.

The chain recombines TRBV7-3 with TRBJ2-5; TRBD1 might be the D (5 bases). Per germline, CDR1 SGHTA and CDR2 FQGTGA. V lost 5 bases and J lost 1, with 14 bases in between. This CDR3 contains 15 residues. CDR3 sequence: CASSPRGGIQETQYF. The CDR3 nucleotides are TGTGCCAGCAGCCCAAGGGGCGGAATCCAAGAGACCCAGTACTTC.

The chain is built from TRBV20-1 and TRBJ2-7; D is perhaps TRBD1 (6 bases). The germline V gene has CDR1 DFQATT and CDR2 SNEGSKA (reference sequence). Trimming left V 3 bases short and J 2 bases short, with 14 bases between. The CDR3 runs to 14 residues. CDR3 loop: CSASGEQGPYEQYF. The CDR3, as DNA: TGCAGTGCTAGCGGCGAACAGGGCCCCTACGAGCAGTACTTC.

This sequence joins TRBV14 and TRBJ2-3; D remains ambiguous. The germline V gene has CDR1 SGHDN and CDR2 FVKESK. CDR3 size: 14 residues. Deletions cut 1 base from V and 4 bases from J, with 9 bases between. The CDR3 bases are TGTGCCAGCAGCCAAGGACTTGGGGCAGATACGCAGTATTTT. This codes for CASSQGLGADTQYF.

The chain couples TRBV29-1 to TRBJ2-7; 8 bases align to TRBD1. Losses at the gene ends were 2 bases for V and 2 bases for J; bases not matched to a gene: 8. CDR3 length: 15 residues. Germline CDR1 reads SQVTM; CDR2 reads ANQGSEA. The CDR3 loop is CSVERGQGNTYEQYF. For the CDR3, the DNA is TGCAGCGTTGAAAGAGGACAGGGAAACACCTACGAGCAGTACTTC.

CDR3: CSARPTSGRAGEQFF. DNA for the CDR3: TGCAGTGCTAGACCTACTAGCGGGAGGGCCGGCGAGCAGTTCTTC. The gene calls are TRBV20-1 and TRBJ2-1, with 13 bases matching TRBD2. Germline lookup yields CDR1 DFQATT and CDR2 SNEGSKA (reference sequence). The CDR3 has 15 residues. The ends lost 2 bases at V and 10 bases at J; junction bases unmatched: 8.

The genes are TRBV15 and TRBJ2-2; D ambiguous. The germline V gene has CDR1 LNHNV and CDR2 YYDKDF (reference sequence). The CDR3 spans 14 residues. V lost 0 bases to trimming and J lost 6 bases, with 8 bases between them. The CDR3 DNA reads as TGTGCCACCAGCAGAGATCCCACCCCCGGGGAGCTGTTTTTT. It codes for CATSRDPTPGELFF.

V usage is TRBV13 and J usage is TRBJ2-1; no firm D call. The germline CDR1 and CDR2 sequences are PRHDT and FYEKMQ (reference sequence). This CDR3 has 16 amino acids. Trimming took off 3 bases at V and 0 bases at J, with 12 bases between the two ends. CDR3 DNA: TGTGCCAGCAGCTTCATGACTGCAAGCTCCTACAATGAGCAGTTCTTC. As protein: CASSFMTASSYNEQFF.

The chain is built from TRBV27 and TRBJ2-3; 11 nucleotides match TRBD2. CDR3 length: 16 residues. Per germline, CDR1 MNHEY and CDR2 SMNVEV (reference sequence). Trimming removed 5 bases from V and 2 bases from J; junction bases left unmatched: 6. For the CDR3, the DNA is TGTGCCAGCAGTGCCTGGACTAGCGGGCTCACAGATACGCAGTATTTT. It specifies CASSAWTSGLTDTQYF.

The chain uses TRBV29-1 and TRBJ2-2, with 8 nucleotides matching TRBD1. Unmatched junction bases numbered 0, after V lost 6 bases and J lost 3 bases. The germline V gene has CDR1 SQVTM and CDR2 ANQGSEA. The CDR3 covers 12 residues. The CDR3 loop reads CSVTGDTGELFF. The CDR3 DNA reads as TGCAGCGTGACAGGGGACACCGGGGAGCTGTTTTTT.

V usage is TRBV20-1 and J usage is TRBJ2-1, with 9 bases matching TRBD2. The CDR3 is 15 residues long. In germline, CDR1 is DFQATT, CDR2 SNEGSKA (reference sequence). J was trimmed by 4 bases and V by 3 bases; bases with no gene match: 7. The DNA for the CDR3 is TGCAGTGCTAGCTCCGAGACTAGCGGTTACAATGAGCAGTTCTTC. This sequence encodes CSASSETSGYNEQFF.

This chain uses TRBV25-1 with TRBJ1-4, with D hard to call. CDR1 is MGHDK and CDR2 is SYGVNS in the germline V gene. V shed 1 base and J shed 7 bases, with 4 bases lying between them. The CDR3 spans 12 residues. CDR3 protein: CASSELGEKLFF. The CDR3 nucleotides are TGTGCCAGCAGTGAATTAGGTGAAAAACTGTTTTTT. Full variable domain (remainder filled in from reference TRBV25-1 and TRBJ1-4): EADIYQTPRYLVIGTGKKITLECSQTMGHDKMYWYQQDPGMELHLIHYSYGVNSTEKGDLSSESTVSRIRTEHFPLTLESARPSHTSQYLCASSELGEKLFFGSGTQLSVL.

The chain recombines TRBV9 with TRBJ2-5; D is perhaps TRBD1 or TRBD2 (6 bases each). Germline values: CDR1 SGDLS, CDR2 YYNGEE. Deletions cut 0 bases from V and 5 bases from J, with 11 bases between. The CDR3 consists of 14 residues. CDR3 loop: CASSVAGGGETQYF. In DNA, the CDR3 is TGTGCCAGCAGCGTAGCTGGAGGGGGGGAGACCCAGTACTTC.

The chain joins TRBV29-1 to TRBJ1-4; no clear D gene. CDR1 and CDR2 from the germline V gene are SQVTM and ANQGSEA. The CDR3 loop spans 15 amino acids. Between the trimmed V and J ends, which lost 4 bases and 1 base, there was a span of 13 bases. The CDR3 region is CSVVWTWGTNEKLFF. CDR3 DNA: TGCAGCGTTGTTTGGACGTGGGGAACTAATGAAAAACTGTTTTTT. Full variable domain (missing parts from reference TRBV29-1 and TRBJ1-4): SAVISQKPSRDICQRGTSLTIQCQVDSQVTMMFWYRQQPGQSLTLIATANQGSEATYESGFVIDKFPISRPNLTFSTLTVSNMSPEDSSIYLCSVVWTWGTNEKLFFGSGTQLSVL.